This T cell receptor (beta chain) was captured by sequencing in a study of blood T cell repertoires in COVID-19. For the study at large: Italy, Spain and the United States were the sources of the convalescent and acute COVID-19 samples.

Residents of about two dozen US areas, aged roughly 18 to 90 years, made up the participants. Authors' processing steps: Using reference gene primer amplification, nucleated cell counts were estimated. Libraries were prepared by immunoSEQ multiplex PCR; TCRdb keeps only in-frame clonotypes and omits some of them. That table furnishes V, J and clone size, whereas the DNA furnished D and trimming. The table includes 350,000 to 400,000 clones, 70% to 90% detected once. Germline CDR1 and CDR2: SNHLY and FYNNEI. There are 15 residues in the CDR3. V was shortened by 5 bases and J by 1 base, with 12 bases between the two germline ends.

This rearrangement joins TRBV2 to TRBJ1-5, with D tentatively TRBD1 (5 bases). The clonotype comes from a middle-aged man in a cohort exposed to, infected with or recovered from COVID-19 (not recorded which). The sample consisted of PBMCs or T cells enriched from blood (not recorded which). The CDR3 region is CASSRQLPSNQPQHF. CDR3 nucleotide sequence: TGTGCCAGCAGTCGACAGCTCCCAAGCAATCAGCCCCAGCATTTT.